The rows below give T cell receptor beta chains drawn from one sample of a study of beta chain features in type 1 diabetes. Profiling relied on immunoSEQ multiplex PCR, and the TCRdb table lists in-frame clones only, not all of them. The sample lists more than 100,000 clones, 16% occurring once. Sequenced input: central memory CD4+ T cells from blood. The receptor set was obtained from a young man with type 1 diabetes. Each CDR3 is given with its conserved first and last residue. The D gene is left open where the match is weak. Where a row states a size, it is once, few, many or the class of an expanded clone; other rows omit it.

j_call	v_call	d_call	clone_size	cdr3_aa	cdr3_nt
TRBJ2-1	TRBV7-9	TRBD1	few	CASSVRQGGEQFF	TGTGCCAGCAGCGTACGACAGGGCGGTGAGCAGTTCTTC
TRBJ2-1	TRBV6-1	-	-	CASSRSDASYNEQFF	TGTGCCAGCAGCCGCTCAGATGCGTCCTACAATGAGCAGTTCTTC
TRBJ1-1	TRBV6-5	-	-	CASSFTGSPTEAFF	TGTGCCAGCAGCTTTACAGGGTCTCCAACTGAAGCTTTCTTT
TRBJ1-2	TRBV30	-	-	CAWSPGLANYGYTF	TGTGCCTGGAGTCCGGGGTTGGCTAACTATGGCTACACCTTC
TRBJ2-3	TRBV7-2	-	few	CASSFRPGSTDTQYF	TGTGCCAGCAGCTTCCGGCCAGGTAGCACAGATACGCAGTATTTT
TRBJ2-5	TRBV7-9	-	-	CASSPGTHRAETQYF	TGTGCCAGCAGCCCCGGGACTCACCGGGCGGAGACCCAGTACTTC
TRBJ2-3	TRBV23-1	-	many	CASSQSVEGGIVDTQYF	TGCGCCAGCAGTCAATCGGTGGAAGGGGGGATTGTAGATACGCAGTATTTT
TRBJ2-7	TRBV7-2	-	few	CASSLAIMDEQYF	TGTGCCAGCAGCTTAGCGATCATGGACGAGCAGTACTTC
TRBJ1-1	TRBV29-1	TRBD1	few	CSARDRRNTEAFF	TGCAGCGCTCGGGACAGACGGAACACTGAAGCTTTCTTT
TRBJ1-5	TRBV30	-	many	CAWSSGIGPQHF	TGTGCCTGGAGTTCAGGGATCGGGCCCCAGCATTTT
TRBJ2-6	TRBV4-3	-	few	CASSQAGSGANVLTF	TGCGCCAGCAGCCAGGCGGGGTCCGGGGCCAACGTCCTGACTTTC
TRBJ1-6	TRBV18	TRBD1	few	CASSPDRDGGSPLHF	TGTGCCAGCTCACCGGACAGGGATGGAGGTTCACCCCTCCACTTT
TRBJ1-4	TRBV6-6	TRBD1	-	CASTATGGNEKLFF	TGTGCCAGCACCGCTACAGGGGGGAATGAAAAACTGTTTTTT
TRBJ1-5	TRBV7-2	TRBD1	many	CASSPETGANQPQHF	TGTGCCAGCAGCCCGGAGACAGGGGCCAATCAGCCCCAGCATTTT
TRBJ2-3	TRBV5-4	-	few	CASSLRAGEADTQYF	TGTGCCAGCAGCTTGAGGGCAGGGGAGGCAGATACGCAGTATTTT
TRBJ1-1	TRBV5-1	-	many	CASSLGAGNTEAFF	TGCGCCAGCAGCTTGGGGGCTGGAAACACTGAAGCTTTCTTT
TRBJ2-5	TRBV7-7	-	-	CASSSGEKETQYF	TGTGCCAGCAGCTCAGGGGAGAAGGAGACCCAGTACTTC
TRBJ2-3	TRBV5-4	-	-	CASRPGGSYTDTQYF	TGTGCCAGCCGCCCCGGGGGCTCTTACACAGATACGCAGTATTTT
TRBJ2-1	TRBV7-2	-	many	CASSLVAGANYNEQFF	TGTGCCAGCAGCTTAGTTGCGGGGGCCAATTACAATGAGCAGTTCTTC
TRBJ2-3	TRBV10-3	TRBD2	-	CAIGEGREDTQYF	TGTGCCATTGGGGAAGGGAGGGAAGATACGCAGTATTTT